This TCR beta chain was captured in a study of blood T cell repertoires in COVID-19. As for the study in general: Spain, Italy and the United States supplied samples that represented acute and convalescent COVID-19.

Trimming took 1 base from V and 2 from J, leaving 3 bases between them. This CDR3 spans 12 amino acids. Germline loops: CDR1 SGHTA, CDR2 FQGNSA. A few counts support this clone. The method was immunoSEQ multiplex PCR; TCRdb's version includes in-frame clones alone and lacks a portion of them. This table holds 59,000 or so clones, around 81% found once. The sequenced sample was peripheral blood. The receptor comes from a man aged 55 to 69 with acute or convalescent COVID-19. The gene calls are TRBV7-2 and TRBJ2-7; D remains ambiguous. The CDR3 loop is CASSLGTYEQYF. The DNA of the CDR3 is TGTGCCAGCAGCTTAGGTACCTACGAGCAGTACTTC.